The 21 T cell receptor beta chains listed next were all sequenced from one sample in a study of control samples from healthy donors and cancer patients. Data came from immunoSEQ multiplex PCR; TCRdb stores just in-frame clones and leaves some out. The sample yields about 220,000 clones, about 94% seen once. The sequencing input was blood. The receptors stem from a man in his fifties or sixties in good health.

In DNA, the CDR3 is TGTGCCAGTAGTATCTCCCCAGGGGGCTACGAGCAGTACTTC. The encoded protein is CASSISPGGYEQYF. This chain connects TRBV19 to TRBJ2-7; TRBD1 aligns across 7 bases. The CDR3 spans 14 residues. The V segment lost 3 bases and the J segment 3 bases; nucleotides outside the gene matches: 5. Germline V gives CDR1 LNHDA, CDR2 SQIVND (reference sequence).

This clone was picked up one time. This sequence joins TRBV5-1 and TRBJ2-4; D gene unclear. The CDR3 contains 13 residues. Per germline, CDR1 SGHRS and CDR2 YFSETQ. Trimming stripped 6 bases from V and 0 bases from J, with 7 bases between. For the CDR3, the DNA is TGCGCCAGCATGGACCAAGCCAAAAACATTCAGTACTTC. It yields the protein CASMDQAKNIQYF.

The V and J genes are TRBV6-5 and TRBJ2-4; D assignment may be TRBD1 or TRBD2 (6 bases each). Germline V CDR1 and CDR2: MNHEY, SVGAGI. This CDR3 is built from 13 residues. Trimming stripped 6 bases from V and 8 bases from J, with 14 bases between. DNA of the CDR3: TGTGCCAGCAGCCTAACAGGGACTGACATTCAGTACTTC. It codes for CASSLTGTDIQYF.

This clone was found once. The chain is built from TRBV3-1 (or the pseudogene TRBV3-2) and TRBJ1-2; D uncertain. This CDR3 spans 16 amino acids. With 1 base removed from V and 2 bases from J, the gap between germline ends came to 14 bases. Germline V gives CDR1 LGHDT, CDR2 YNNKEL (reference sequence). The CDR3 nucleotides read TGTGCCAGCAGCCAAGCTAAAGGGAACGGGAACTATGGCTACACCTTC. Translated: CASSQAKGNGNYGYTF.

The gene calls are TRBV7-8 and TRBJ1-1; D is ambiguous. V lost 1 base, J lost 1 base, and 7 bases lay in between. This CDR3 comprises 14 residues. In germline, CDR1 is SGHVS, CDR2 FQNEAQ. The CDR3, as DNA: TGTGCCAGCAGCTTAGGGAGTAGGAACACTGAAGCTTTCTTT. The encoded protein is CASSLGSRNTEAFF.

The chain has TRBV9 and TRBJ1-1; D is possibly TRBD1 (5 bases). This CDR3 comprises 15 residues. V was cut by 4 bases and J by 5 bases, with 18 bases left in between. The germline V gene encodes CDR1 SGDLS and CDR2 YYNGEE. As DNA, the CDR3 is TGTGCCAGCAGCTCCCCGGAGGCAGGGAGAACTGAAGCTTTCTTT. It codes for CASSSPEAGRTEAFF.

The chain combines TRBV11-3 with TRBJ2-1; 8 bases are shared with TRBD1. V was clipped by 4 bases and J by 9 bases; unmatched bases: 5. Germline assignment: CDR1 SGHNT and CDR2 YENEEA. There are 13 residues in the CDR3. CDR3 in amino acids: CASSWTGLSEQFF. The CDR3 DNA reads TGTGCCAGCAGCTGGACAGGGTTAAGTGAGCAGTTCTTC.

The chain employs TRBV6-5 and TRBJ1-6; no firm D call. The CDR3 loop spans 13 amino acids. The ends were cut back, 4 bases at V and 5 bases at J, with 6 bases in the middle. From germline, CDR1 is MNHEY and CDR2 SVGAGI. In DNA form, the CDR3 reads TGTGCCAGCAGTTGGGGTAATAATTCACCCCTCCACTTT. Its protein is CASSWGNNSPLHF.

The chain employs TRBV11-3 and TRBJ1-1; D perhaps matches TRBD1 (5 bases). CDR3 length: 13 amino acids. Trimming removed 3 bases from V and 6 bases from J, with 11 bases in between. Looked up from germline, CDR1 is SGHNT and CDR2 is YENEEA. The CDR3 here is CASSFSGRSEAFF. Here the CDR3 DNA reads TGTGCCAGCAGCTTTTCAGGGAGGTCTGAAGCTTTCTTT.

V usage is TRBV4-3 and J usage is TRBJ2-3, with D hard to call. The CDR3 extends over 14 amino acids. V shed 0 bases and J shed 3 bases, with 7 bases lying between them. Germline values: CDR1 LGHNA, CDR2 YSLEER. The CDR3 bases are TGCGCCAGCAGCCAAGATATGCCGACAGATACGCAGTATTTT. Translation gives CASSQDMPTDTQYF.

The gene calls are TRBV18 and TRBJ2-5; TRBD1 agrees at 10 bases. The germline CDR1 and CDR2 sequences are KGHSH and LQKENI. The V gene end was trimmed by 6 bases and the J gene end by 5 bases; junction bases not matched to a gene: 6. The CDR3 is 14 amino acids. The CDR3 nucleotides are TGTGCCAGCTCCGCGGCGGGACAGGGGGAGACCCAGTACTTC. This translates into CASSAAGQGETQYF.

V usage is TRBV3-1 (or the pseudogene TRBV3-2) and J usage is TRBJ2-5; D perhaps matches TRBD2 (5 bases). V dropped 1 base and J dropped 5 bases, with 8 bases sitting between them. This CDR3 has 13 amino acids. Germline CDR1 LGHDT, CDR2 YNNKEL (reference sequence). The CDR3 region has the DNA TGTGCCAGCAGCCAAGCTCAGCGGGAGACCCAGTACTTC. As protein: CASSQAQRETQYF.

The chain carries TRBV7-3 and TRBJ2-6; D is unresolved. This CDR3 has 15 amino acids. Germline assignment: CDR1 SGHTA and CDR2 FQGTGA. The V end was cut by 3 bases, the J end by 0 bases, with 6 bases between. CDR3 in amino acids: CASSFWNSGANVLTF. DNA for the CDR3: TGTGCCAGCAGCTTCTGGAACTCTGGGGCCAACGTCCTGACTTTC.

The chain couples TRBV2 to TRBJ1-5; 11 bases are shared with TRBD1. The germline V gene encodes CDR1 SNHLY and CDR2 FYNNEI. The CDR3 is made up of 15 amino acids. The V segment lost 6 bases and the J segment 4 bases; nucleotides outside the gene matches: 5. CDR3 residues: CASRGQGVGNQPQHF. The CDR3 coding sequence is TGTGCCAGCAGGGGACAGGGGGTGGGAAATCAGCCCCAGCATTTT.

The V and J genes are TRBV19 and TRBJ2-1; TRBD2 aligns across 12 bases. This CDR3 has 16 amino acids. V lost 5 bases to trimming and J lost 7 bases; unmatched junction nucleotides: 9. Germline CDR1 reads LNHDA; CDR2 reads SQIVND (reference sequence). Here the CDR3 DNA reads TGTGCCAGTAGTGTTACTAGCGGGGGGCTTCGAAATGAGCAGTTCTTC. Translation: CASSVTSGGLRNEQFF.

The V gene is TRBV11-2, the J gene TRBJ2-3, with 8 bases identical to TRBD2. Trimming removed 10 bases from V and 1 base from J; junction bases left unmatched: 13. There are 16 residues in the CDR3. The germline gives CDR1 SGHAT, CDR2 FQNNGV. The CDR3 region is CATPPRGGRGTDTQYF. For the CDR3, the DNA is TGTGCCACCCCGCCCCGGGGGGGCCGGGGCACAGATACGCAGTATTTT. The variable domain in full, completed from reference TRBV11-2 and TRBJ2-3, reads EAGVAQSPRYKIIEKRQSVAFWCNPISGHATLYWYQQILGQGPKLLIQFQNNGVVDDSQLPKDRFSAERLKGVDSTLKIQPAKLEDSAVYLCATPPRGGRGTDTQYFGPGTRLTVL.

This clone was picked up a small number of times. In nucleotides, the CDR3 is TGTGCCCTCCTCGAAGGGGAAGGGAATTCACCCCTCCACTTT. It codes for CALLEGEGNSPLHF. This chain links TRBV28 with TRBJ1-6; possibly TRBD1 for D (5 bases). Germline lookup yields CDR1 MDHEN and CDR2 SYDVKM. This CDR3 spans 14 amino acids. Trimming removed 11 bases at V and 7 bases at J, with 18 bases between.

The rearrangement joins TRBV4-3 to TRBJ1-1; D unresolved. Germline lookup yields CDR1 LGHNA and CDR2 YSLEER. This CDR3 spans 18 amino acids. Trimming shortened V by 1 base and J by 0 bases, and 18 bases separated the two germline ends. The CDR3 sequence is CASSQGSAETLMNTEAFF. In DNA form, the CDR3 reads TGCGCCAGCAGCCAAGGATCGGCCGAGACTCTAATGAACACTGAAGCTTTCTTT.

V usage is TRBV12-3 or TRBV12-4 and J usage is TRBJ2-3, with 8 nucleotides matching TRBD2. The CDR3 sequence is 13 residues long. V shed 10 bases and J 3 bases; nucleotides not matched to a gene: 6. The CDR3 spells CATTPGGTDTQYF. The CDR3 coding sequence is TGTGCCACCACCCCGGGAGGGACAGATACGCAGTATTTT.

V usage is TRBV6-5 and J usage is TRBJ1-1; TRBD1 might be the D (5 bases). The CDR3 totals 14 residues. V was cut by 5 bases and J by 1 base, with 11 bases left in between. CDR1 and CDR2 (germline): MNHEY, SVGAGI. CDR3: CASSPPGGNTEAFF. DNA of the CDR3: TGTGCCAGCAGTCCCCCGGGGGGGAACACTGAAGCTTTCTTT.

This chain joins TRBV5-5 and TRBJ2-7; D is perhaps TRBD1 (5 bases). Germline CDR1 is SGHKS and CDR2 is YYEKEE (reference sequence). V lost 0 bases and J lost 0, with 10 bases in between. This CDR3 spans 15 amino acids. The CDR3 protein is CASSLGQFFSYEQYV. CDR3 in DNA: TGTGCCAGCAGCTTGGGACAGTTCTTCTCCTACGAGCAGTACGTC.